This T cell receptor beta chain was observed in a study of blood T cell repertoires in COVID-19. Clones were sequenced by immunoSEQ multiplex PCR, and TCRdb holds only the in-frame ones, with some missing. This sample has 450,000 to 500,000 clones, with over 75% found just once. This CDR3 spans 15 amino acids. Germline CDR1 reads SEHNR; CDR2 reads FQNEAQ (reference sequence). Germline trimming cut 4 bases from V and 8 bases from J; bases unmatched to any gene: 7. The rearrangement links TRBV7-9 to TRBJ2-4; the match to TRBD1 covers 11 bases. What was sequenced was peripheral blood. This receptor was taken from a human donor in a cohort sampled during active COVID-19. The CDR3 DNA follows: TGTGCCAGCAGCTCATTGGACAGGGGGCAACACATTCAGTACTTC. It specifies CASSSLDRGQHIQYF.